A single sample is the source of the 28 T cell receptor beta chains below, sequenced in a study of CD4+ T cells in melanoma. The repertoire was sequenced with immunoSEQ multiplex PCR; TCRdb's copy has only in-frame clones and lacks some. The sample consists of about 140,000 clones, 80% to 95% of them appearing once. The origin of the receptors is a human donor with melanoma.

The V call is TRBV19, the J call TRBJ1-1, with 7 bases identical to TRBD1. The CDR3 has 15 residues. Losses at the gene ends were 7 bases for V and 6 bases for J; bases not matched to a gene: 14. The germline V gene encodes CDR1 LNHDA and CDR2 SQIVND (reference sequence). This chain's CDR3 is CASIRQGGRLAEAFF. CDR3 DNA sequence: TGTGCCAGTATCCGCCAGGGGGGGCGCCTCGCTGAAGCTTTCTTT.

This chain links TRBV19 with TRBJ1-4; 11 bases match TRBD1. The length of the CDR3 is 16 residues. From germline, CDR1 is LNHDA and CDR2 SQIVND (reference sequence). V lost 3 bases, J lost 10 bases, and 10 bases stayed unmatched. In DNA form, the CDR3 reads TGTGCCAGTAGTATCCCGGGACAGGGGGTGCTCGGAAAACTGTTTTTT. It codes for CASSIPGQGVLGKLFF.

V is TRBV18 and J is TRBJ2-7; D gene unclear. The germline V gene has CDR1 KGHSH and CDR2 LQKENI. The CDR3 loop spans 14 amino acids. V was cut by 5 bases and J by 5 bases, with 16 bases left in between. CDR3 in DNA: TGTGCCAGCTCATCATACGGTCCGGCGGACGAGCAGTACTTC. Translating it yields CASSSYGPADEQYF.

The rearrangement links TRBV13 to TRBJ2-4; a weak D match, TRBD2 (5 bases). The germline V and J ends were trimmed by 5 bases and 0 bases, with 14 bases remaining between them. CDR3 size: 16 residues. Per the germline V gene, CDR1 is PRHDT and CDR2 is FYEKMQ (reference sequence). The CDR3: CASSKRHLLAKNIQYF. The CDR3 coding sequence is TGTGCCAGCAGCAAGCGGCACCTTCTAGCCAAAAACATTCAGTACTTC. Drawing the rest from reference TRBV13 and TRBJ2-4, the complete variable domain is AAGVIQSPRHLIKEKRETATLKCYPIPRHDTVYWYQQGPGQDPQFLISFYEKMQSDKGSIPDRFSAQQFSDYHSELNMSSLELGDSALYFCASSKRHLLAKNIQYFGAGTRLSVL.

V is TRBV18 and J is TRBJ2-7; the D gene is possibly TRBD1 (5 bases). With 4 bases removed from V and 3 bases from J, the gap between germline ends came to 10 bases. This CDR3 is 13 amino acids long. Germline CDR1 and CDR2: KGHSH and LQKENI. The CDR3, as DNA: TGTGCCAGCTCACGACAGACGGACTACGAGCAGTACTTC. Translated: CASSRQTDYEQYF.

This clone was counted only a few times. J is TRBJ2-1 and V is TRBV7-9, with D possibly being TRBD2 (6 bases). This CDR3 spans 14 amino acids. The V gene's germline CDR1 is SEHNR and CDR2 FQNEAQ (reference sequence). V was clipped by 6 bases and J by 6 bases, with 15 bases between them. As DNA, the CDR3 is TGTGCCAGCAGGGTGAGGGCGGAGGGCAATGAGCAGTTCTTC. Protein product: CASRVRAEGNEQFF.

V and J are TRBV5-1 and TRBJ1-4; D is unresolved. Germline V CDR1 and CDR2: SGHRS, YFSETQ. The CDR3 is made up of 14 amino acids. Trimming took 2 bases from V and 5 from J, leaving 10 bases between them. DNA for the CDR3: TGCGCCAGCAGCTTCGGACCGACGAATGAAAAACTGTTTTTT. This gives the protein CASSFGPTNEKLFF.

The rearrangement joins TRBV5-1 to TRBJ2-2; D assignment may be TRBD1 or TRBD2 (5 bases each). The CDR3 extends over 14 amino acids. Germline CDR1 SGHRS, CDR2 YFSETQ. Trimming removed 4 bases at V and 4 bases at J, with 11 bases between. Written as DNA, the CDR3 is TGCGCCAGCAGCCCCGGGACGCCCACCGGGGAGCTGTTTTTT. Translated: CASSPGTPTGELFF.

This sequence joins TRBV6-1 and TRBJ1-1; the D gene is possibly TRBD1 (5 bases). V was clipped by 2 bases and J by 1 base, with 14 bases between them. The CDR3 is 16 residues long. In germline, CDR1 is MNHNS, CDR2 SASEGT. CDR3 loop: CASSENQAGTNTEAFF. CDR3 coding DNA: TGTGCCAGCAGTGAAAATCAGGCAGGGACGAACACTGAAGCTTTCTTT.

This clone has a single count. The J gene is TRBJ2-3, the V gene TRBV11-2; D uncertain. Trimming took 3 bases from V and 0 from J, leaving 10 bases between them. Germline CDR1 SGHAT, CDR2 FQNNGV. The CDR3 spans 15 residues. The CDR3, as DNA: TGTGCCAGCAGCTTCGAGAACCTTAGCACAGATACGCAGTATTTT. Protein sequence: CASSFENLSTDTQYF. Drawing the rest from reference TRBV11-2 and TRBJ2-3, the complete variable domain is EAGVAQSPRYKIIEKRQSVAFWCNPISGHATLYWYQQILGQGPKLLIQFQNNGVVDDSQLPKDRFSAERLKGVDSTLKIQPAKLEDSAVYLCASSFENLSTDTQYFGPGTRLTVL.

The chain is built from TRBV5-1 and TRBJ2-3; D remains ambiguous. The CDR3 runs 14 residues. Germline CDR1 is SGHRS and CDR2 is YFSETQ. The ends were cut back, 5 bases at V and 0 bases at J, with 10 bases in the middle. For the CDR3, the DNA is TGCGCCAGCAGGGAGACGACTAGCACAGATACGCAGTATTTT. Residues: CASRETTSTDTQYF.

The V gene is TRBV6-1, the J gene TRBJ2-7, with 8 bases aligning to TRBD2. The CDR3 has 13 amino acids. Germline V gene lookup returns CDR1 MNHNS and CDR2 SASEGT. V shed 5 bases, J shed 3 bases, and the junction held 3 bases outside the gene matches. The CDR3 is CASSTGTSYEQYF. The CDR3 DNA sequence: TGTGCCAGCAGTACCGGGACTAGCTACGAGCAGTACTTC.

CDR3 protein: CASSYTGKTGELFF. CDR3 sequence (DNA): TGTGCCAGCAGCTATACAGGGAAGACCGGGGAGCTGTTTTTT. This chain connects TRBV7-3 to TRBJ2-2; a possible D gene is TRBD1 (6 bases). CDR3 size: 14 residues. V was pared by 4 bases and J by 5 bases, with 11 bases between. Germline V gives CDR1 SGHTA, CDR2 FQGTGA. Full variable domain (outside the CDR3, taken from reference TRBV7-3 and TRBJ2-2): GAGVSQTPSNKVTEKGKYVELRCDPISGHTALYWYRQSLGQGPEFLIYFQGTGAADDSGLPNDRFFAVRPEGSVSTLKIQRTERGDSAVYLCASSYTGKTGELFFGEGSRLTVL.

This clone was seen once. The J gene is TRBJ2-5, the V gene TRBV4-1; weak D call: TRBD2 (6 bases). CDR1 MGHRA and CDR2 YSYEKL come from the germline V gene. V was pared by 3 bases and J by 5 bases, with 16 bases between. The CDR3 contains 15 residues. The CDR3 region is CASSQDTGEWETQYF. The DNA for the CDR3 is TGCGCCAGCAGCCAGGATACGGGGGAATGGGAGACCCAGTACTTC.

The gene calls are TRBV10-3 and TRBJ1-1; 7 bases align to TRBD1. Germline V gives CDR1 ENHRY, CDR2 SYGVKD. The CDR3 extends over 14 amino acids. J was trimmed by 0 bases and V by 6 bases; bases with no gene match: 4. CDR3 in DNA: TGTGCCATCAGGAGACAGGGCTTGAACACTGAAGCTTTCTTT. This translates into CAIRRQGLNTEAFF.

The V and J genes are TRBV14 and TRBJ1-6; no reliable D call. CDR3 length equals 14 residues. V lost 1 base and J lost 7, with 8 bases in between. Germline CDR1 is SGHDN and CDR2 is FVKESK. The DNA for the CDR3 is TGTGCCAGCAGCCAAGTACGGGCGAATTCACCCCTCCACTTT. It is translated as CASSQVRANSPLHF.

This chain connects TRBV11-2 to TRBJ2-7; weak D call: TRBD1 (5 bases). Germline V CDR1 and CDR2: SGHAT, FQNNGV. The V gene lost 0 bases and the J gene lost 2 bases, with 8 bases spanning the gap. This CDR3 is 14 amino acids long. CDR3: CASSLEAGPYEQYF. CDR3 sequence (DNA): TGTGCCAGCAGCTTAGAGGCAGGGCCCTACGAGCAGTACTTC.

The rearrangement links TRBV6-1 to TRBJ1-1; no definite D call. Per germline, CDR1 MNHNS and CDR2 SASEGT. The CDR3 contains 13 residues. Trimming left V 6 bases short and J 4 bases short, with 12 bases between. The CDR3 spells CASRDGWATEAFF. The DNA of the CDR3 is TGTGCCAGCAGGGATGGGTGGGCCACTGAAGCTTTCTTT.

The CDR3 nucleotides are TGTGCCTGGAGTAAGGGGGGAGGGTCTGCGAAGACCCAGTACTTC. It encodes CAWSKGGGSAKTQYF. The rearrangement joins TRBV30 to TRBJ2-5; maybe TRBD2 (7 bases). The V end was cut by 2 bases, the J end by 6 bases, with 19 bases between. CDR3 size: 15 residues. The germline V gene encodes CDR1 GTSNPN and CDR2 SVGIG (reference sequence). The full variable domain, rest sourced from reference TRBV30 and TRBJ2-5, is SQTIHQWPATLVQPVGSPLSLECTVEGTSNPNLYWYRQAAGRGLQLLFYSVGIGQISSEVPQNLSASRPQDRQFILSSKKLLLSDSGFYLCAWSKGGGSAKTQYFGPGTRLLVL.

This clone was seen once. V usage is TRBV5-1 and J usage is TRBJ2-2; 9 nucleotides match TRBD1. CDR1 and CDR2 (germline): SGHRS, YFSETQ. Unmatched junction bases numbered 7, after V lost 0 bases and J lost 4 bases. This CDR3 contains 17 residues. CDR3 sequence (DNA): TGCGCCAGCAGCTTGGACACAGGGGGCCCTGCCACCGGGGAGCTGTTTTTT. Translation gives CASSLDTGGPATGELFF.

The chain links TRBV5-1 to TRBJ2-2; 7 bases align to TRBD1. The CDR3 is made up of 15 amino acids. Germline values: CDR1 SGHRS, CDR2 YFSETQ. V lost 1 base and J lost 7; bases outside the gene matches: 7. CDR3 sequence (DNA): TGCGCCAGCAGCTTGCTCCCGGGACAGAACGGGGAGCTGTTTTTT. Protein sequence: CASSLLPGQNGELFF.

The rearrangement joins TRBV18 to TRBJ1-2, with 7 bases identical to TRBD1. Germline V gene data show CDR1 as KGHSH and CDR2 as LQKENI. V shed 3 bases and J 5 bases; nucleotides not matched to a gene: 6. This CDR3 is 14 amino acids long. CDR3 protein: CASSPQGVYYGYTF. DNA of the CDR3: TGTGCCAGCTCACCGCAGGGGGTATATTATGGCTACACCTTC.

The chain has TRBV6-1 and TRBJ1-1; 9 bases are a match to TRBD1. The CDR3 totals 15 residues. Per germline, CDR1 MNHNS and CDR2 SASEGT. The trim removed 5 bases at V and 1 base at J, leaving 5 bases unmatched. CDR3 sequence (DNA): TGTGCCAGCAGTAAACAGGGGGCGCGGAACACTGAAGCTTTCTTT. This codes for CASSKQGARNTEAFF.

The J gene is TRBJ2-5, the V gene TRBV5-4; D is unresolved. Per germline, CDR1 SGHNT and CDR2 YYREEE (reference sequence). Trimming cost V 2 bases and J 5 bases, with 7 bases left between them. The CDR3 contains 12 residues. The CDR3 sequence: CASSLMGETQYF. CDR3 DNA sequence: TGTGCCAGCAGCTTAATGGGGGAGACCCAGTACTTC.

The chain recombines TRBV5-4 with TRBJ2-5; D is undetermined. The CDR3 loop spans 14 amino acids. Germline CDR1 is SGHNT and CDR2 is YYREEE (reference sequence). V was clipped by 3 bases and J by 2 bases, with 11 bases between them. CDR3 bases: TGTGCCAGCAGCTCCGAGAGGATACAAGAGACCCAGTACTTC. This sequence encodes CASSSERIQETQYF.

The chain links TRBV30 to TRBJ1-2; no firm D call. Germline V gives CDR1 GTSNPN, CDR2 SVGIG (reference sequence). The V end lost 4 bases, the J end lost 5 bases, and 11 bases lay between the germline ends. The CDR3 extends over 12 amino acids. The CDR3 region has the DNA TGTGCCTGGATTCGGAGCCTTTATGGCTACACCTTC. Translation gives CAWIRSLYGYTF.

The CDR3 spells CASSPLPQETQYF. Here the CDR3 DNA reads TGCGCCAGCAGCCCCCTCCCCCAAGAGACCCAGTACTTC. The J gene is TRBJ2-5, the V gene TRBV5-1; D gene ambiguous. CDR1 is SGHRS and CDR2 is YFSETQ in the germline V gene. The ends were cut back, 4 bases at V and 1 base at J, with 8 bases in the middle. The CDR3 has 13 residues.

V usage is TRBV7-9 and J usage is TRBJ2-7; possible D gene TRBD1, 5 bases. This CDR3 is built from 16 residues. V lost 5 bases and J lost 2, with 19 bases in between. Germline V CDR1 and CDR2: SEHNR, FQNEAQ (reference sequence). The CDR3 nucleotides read TGTGCCAGCAGCCGAACCTTTCAACAGGTAACCTACGAGCAGTACTTC. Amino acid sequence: CASSRTFQQVTYEQYF.